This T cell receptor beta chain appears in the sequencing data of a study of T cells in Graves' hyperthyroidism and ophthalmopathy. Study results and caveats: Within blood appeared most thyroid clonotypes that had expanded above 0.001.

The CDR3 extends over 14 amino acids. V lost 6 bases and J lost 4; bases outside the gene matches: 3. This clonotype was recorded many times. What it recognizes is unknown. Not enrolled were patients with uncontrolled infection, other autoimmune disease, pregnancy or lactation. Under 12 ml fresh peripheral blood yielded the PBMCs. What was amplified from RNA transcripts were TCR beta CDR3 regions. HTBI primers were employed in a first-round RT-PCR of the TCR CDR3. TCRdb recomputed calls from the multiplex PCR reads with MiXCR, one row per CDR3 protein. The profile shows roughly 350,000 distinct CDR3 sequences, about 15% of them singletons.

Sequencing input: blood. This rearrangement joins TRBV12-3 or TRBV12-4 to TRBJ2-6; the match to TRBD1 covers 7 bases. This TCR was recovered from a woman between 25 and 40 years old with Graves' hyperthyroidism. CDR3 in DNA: TGTGCCAGCAGCCCGACAGGGGGGGCCAACGTCCTGACTTTC. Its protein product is CASSPTGGANVLTF.